Listed here are 25 T cell receptor beta chains from one sample, sequenced in a study of metastatic and nonmetastatic thyroid tumors. With MiXCR, TCRdb reprocessed the PCR reads. The table shows 9,500 to 14,000 clones, with 27% occurring only once. No patient received treatment before thyroid surgery. The sequenced sample consisted of adjacent normal tissue. The source of these receptors is a male donor with papillary thyroid cancer or a benign thyroid nodule (not recorded which). Some clones in this sample may be carry-over from other donors' samples.

This clone was detected only a few times. The genes are TRBV7-2 and TRBJ2-2, with 10 bases matching TRBD1. V was clipped by 5 bases and J by 6 bases; unmatched bases: 6. This CDR3 region has 15 residues. The germline gives CDR1 SGHTA, CDR2 FQGNSA. This chain's CDR3 is CASSVRTGGAGELFF. The CDR3 DNA reads as TGTGCCAGCAGCGTACGGACAGGGGGTGCCGGGGAGCTGTTTTTT.

The CDR3 region is CSAGAPGQGSYEQYF. The DNA for the CDR3 is TGCAGTGCTGGGGCCCCGGGACAGGGCTCCTACGAGCAGTACTTC. The chain joins TRBV20-1 to TRBJ2-7, with 9 bases fitting TRBD1. V shed 5 bases, J shed 0 bases, and the junction held 8 bases outside the gene matches. The germline V gene has CDR1 DFQATT and CDR2 SNEGSKA (reference sequence). CDR3 length equals 15 residues.

This chain joins TRBV6-2 or TRBV6-3 and TRBJ2-1; TRBD1 is a possible D gene (5 bases). Trimming shortened V by 2 bases and J by 9 bases, and 8 bases separated the two germline ends. The CDR3 contains 12 residues. Germline-derived CDR1 and CDR2 are MNHEY and SVGEGT. The CDR3 here is CASSYQQGEQFF. For the CDR3, the DNA is TGTGCCAGCAGTTACCAGCAGGGTGAGCAGTTCTTC.

The V and J genes are TRBV6-6 and TRBJ2-3, with TRBD2 matching over 10 bases. The junction had 8 bases not matched to a gene; V was cut back by 2 bases and J by 6 bases. The germline CDR1 and CDR2 sequences are MNHNY and SVGAGI (reference sequence). The CDR3 contains 16 residues. The CDR3 DNA is TGTGCCAGCAGTTACGTAGCGGGGGGCCGGGGTGATACGCAGTATTTT. Encoded protein: CASSYVAGGRGDTQYF.

The J gene is TRBJ1-2, the V gene TRBV4-2; D is unclear. V was clipped by 4 bases and J by 3 bases, with 9 bases between them. Germline values: CDR1 LGHNA, CDR2 YNFKEQ. CDR3 length: 13 amino acids. The CDR3 DNA follows: TGTGCCAGCAGCCCCGGGCCAGACTATGGCTACACCTTC. Translating gives CASSPGPDYGYTF.

This clone is medium-sized. This chain links TRBV5-5 with TRBJ1-2; D unclear. The CDR3 totals 13 residues. With 0 bases removed from V and 2 bases from J, the gap between germline ends came to 5 bases. Germline CDR1 and CDR2: SGHKS and YYEKEE (reference sequence). The DNA of the CDR3 is TGTGCCAGCAGCTTGGCAGAGAACTATGGCTACACCTTC. Encoded protein: CASSLAENYGYTF.

The rearrangement joins TRBV5-1 to TRBJ2-7; 9 positions agree with TRBD2. This CDR3 is 16 amino acids long. Germline V gene data show CDR1 as SGHRS and CDR2 as YFSETQ. Trimming cost V 0 bases and J 0 bases; bases outside gene matches: 4. The CDR3 region is CASSLEQRGASYEQYF. As DNA, the CDR3 is TGCGCCAGCAGCTTGGAACAGCGGGGGGCCTCCTACGAGCAGTACTTC.

As for this clone: A junction boundary mismatches the germline segment, possibly from a read error. The chain is built from TRBV5-4 and TRBJ2-7; the match to TRBD2 covers 13 bases. CDR1 SGHNT and CDR2 YYREEE come from the germline V gene (reference sequence). This CDR3 has 20 residues. DNA for the CDR3: TGTGCCAGCAGCTTGGAGGCCCCGGGACTAGCGGGGTCGAGCTCCTACGAGCAGCACTTC. It specifies CASSLEAPGLAGSSSYEQHF.

This clone has only a few counts. The CDR3, as DNA: TGTGCCAGCAGTGTTGGGCTGAAACTGTTTTTT. As protein: CASSVGLKLFF. J is TRBJ1-4 and V is TRBV2; no definite D call. Germline-derived CDR1 and CDR2 are SNHLY and FYNNEI. The CDR3 consists of 11 residues. Trimming cost V 4 bases and J 11 bases, with 8 bases left between them.

This clone was seen more than once but under ten times. The rearrangement links TRBV28 to TRBJ2-1; a weak D match, TRBD2 (5 bases). This CDR3 region has 15 residues. Germline CDR1 and CDR2: MDHEN and SYDVKM. The germline V and J ends were trimmed by 3 bases and 5 bases, with 14 bases remaining between them. The CDR3 region is CASSLVRVGNNEQFF. CDR3 DNA sequence: TGTGCCAGCAGTTTGGTGAGGGTGGGTAACAATGAGCAGTTCTTC.

This clone turned up a few times. The J gene is TRBJ1-2, the V gene TRBV4-1; possibly TRBD1 for D (5 bases). The CDR3 is made up of 13 amino acids. The V gene lost 1 base and the J gene lost 8 bases, with 11 bases spanning the gap. Germline CDR1 is MGHRA and CDR2 is YSYEKL. The CDR3 loop is CASSQADSRGYTF. Here the CDR3 DNA reads TGCGCCAGCAGCCAAGCCGACAGCCGCGGCTACACCTTC.

The genes are TRBV24-1 and TRBJ2-6; D is undetermined. The V and J ends lost 4 bases and 0 bases respectively, with 3 bases between them. Germline lookup yields CDR1 KGHDR and CDR2 SFDVKD. CDR3 length: 14 residues. This CDR3 is CATSEDSGANVLTF. Here the CDR3 DNA reads TGTGCCACCAGTGAGGACTCTGGGGCCAACGTCCTGACTTTC.

This clone was seen many times. The rearrangement uses TRBV10-3 and TRBJ2-3; D is possibly TRBD2 (6 bases). Trimming stripped 3 bases from V and 5 bases from J, with 15 bases between. The CDR3 totals 15 residues. Per germline, CDR1 ENHRY and CDR2 SYGVKD. CDR3 nucleotide sequence: TGTGCCATCAGTGACCTCGGGGGAAAACAAGATACGCAGTATTTT. This encodes CAISDLGGKQDTQYF.

The chain uses TRBV24-1 and TRBJ2-1; the D is unclear. This CDR3 is 11 amino acids long. Germline V gene data show CDR1 as KGHDR and CDR2 as SFDVKD. V was pared by 8 bases and J by 7 bases, with 8 bases between. The CDR3 is CATKSDNEQFF. The CDR3 coding sequence is TGTGCCACCAAATCCGATAATGAGCAGTTCTTC.

This clone was observed a few times. The rearrangement uses TRBV6-2 or TRBV6-3 and TRBJ2-3, with 15 bases matching TRBD2. Trimming at V came to 8 bases and at J to 5 bases, leaving 5 bases not matched to a gene. Germline V lookup: CDR1 MNHEY, CDR2 SVGEGT. CDR3 length: 15 residues. The CDR3 nucleotides read TGTGCCAGCGACGGACTAGCGGGAGGGATAGATACGCAGTATTTT. It codes for CASDGLAGGIDTQYF.

This clone was counted ten times or more. CDR3 protein: CSFTGTSATSTDTQYF. DNA for the CDR3: TGCAGCTTCACCGGGACTAGCGCAACTAGCACAGATACGCAGTATTTT. The rearrangement links TRBV29-1 to TRBJ2-3; 10 bases agree with TRBD2. The germline gives CDR1 SQVTM, CDR2 ANQGSEA. Losses at the gene ends were 8 bases for V and 0 bases for J; bases not matched to a gene: 11. CDR3 length equals 16 residues.

The chain carries TRBV5-1 and TRBJ2-5; D perhaps matches TRBD1 (6 bases). CDR3 length: 13 residues. V was pared by 6 bases and J by 10 bases, with 19 bases between. Germline V CDR1 and CDR2: SGHRS, YFSETQ. In DNA, the CDR3 is TGCGCCAGCACCCAGTCTGGGGGCTCGGTCCAGTACTTC. This codes for CASTQSGGSVQYF.

The J gene is TRBJ2-7, the V gene TRBV13; TRBD2 aligns across 14 bases. Germline V gene lookup returns CDR1 PRHDT and CDR2 FYEKMQ (reference sequence). Trimming removed 4 bases from V and 4 bases from J; junction bases left unmatched: 6. The CDR3 contains 16 residues. Written as DNA, the CDR3 is TGTGCCAGCAGCTCCAAGGGGACTAGCGGGGGATACGAGCAGTACTTC. Amino acid sequence: CASSSKGTSGGYEQYF.

This clone has only a few counts. This chain uses TRBV30 with TRBJ1-5, with D uncertain. Germline V CDR1 and CDR2: GTSNPN, SVGIG (reference sequence). The V gene lost 5 bases and the J gene lost 7 bases, with 12 bases spanning the gap. The CDR3 extends over 12 amino acids. The CDR3 here is CAWDIPGQPQHF. DNA of the CDR3: TGTGCCTGGGACATACCGGGGCAGCCCCAGCATTTT.

Note on this clone: Without the conserved terminal phenylalanine or tryptophan, this CDR3 likely stems from a read error. The chain couples TRBV27 to TRBJ2-7, with D perhaps TRBD1 (5 bases). Between the trimmed V and J ends, which lost 3 bases and 5 bases, there was a span of 11 bases. The germline V gene encodes CDR1 MNHEY and CDR2 SMNVEV (reference sequence). CDR3 length: 13 residues. The CDR3 sequence is CASSFPGIHEQYL. CDR3 coding DNA: TGTGCCAGCAGTTTCCCAGGGATCCACGAGCAGTACCTC.

By share, this clone ranks as medium-sized. The chain carries TRBV2 and TRBJ2-2; 7 bases map to TRBD2. The germline V gene encodes CDR1 SNHLY and CDR2 FYNNEI. The length of the CDR3 is 19 residues. V shed 2 bases, J shed 0 bases, and the junction held 12 bases outside the gene matches. The CDR3 region has the DNA TGTGCCAGCAGTGAACCCGCTTTAACCCTAGCGGCGAACACCGGGGAGCTGTTTTTT. Its protein product is CASSEPALTLAANTGELFF.

This rearrangement joins TRBV30 to TRBJ2-6; D uncertain. The CDR3 extends over 15 amino acids. Germline CDR1 and CDR2: GTSNPN and SVGIG (reference sequence). Trimming removed 4 bases at V and 0 bases at J, with 10 bases between. The CDR3 spells CAWIGVYSGANVLTF. CDR3 coding DNA: TGTGCCTGGATTGGTGTTTACTCTGGGGCCAACGTCCTGACTTTC.

V gene TRBV20-1 combines with J gene TRBJ2-5; D might be TRBD1 or TRBD2, each matching 6 bases. CDR3 length: 17 residues. The V end lost 0 bases, the J end lost 7 bases, and 24 bases lay between the germline ends. Germline CDR1 DFQATT, CDR2 SNEGSKA (reference sequence). In nucleotides, the CDR3 is TGCAGTGCTAGAGATATTGCTAGTTGGAGGGCCAGGGGGACCCAGTACTTC. This sequence encodes CSARDIASWRARGTQYF.

This chain joins TRBV30 and TRBJ1-6, with D perhaps matching TRBD1 (6 bases). The CDR3 spans 14 residues. V was shortened by 0 bases and J by 9 bases, with 12 bases between the two germline ends. In germline, CDR1 is GTSNPN, CDR2 SVGIG (reference sequence). The CDR3 DNA reads TGTGCCTGGAGTGTAGGGCAGGGGTCTTCACCCCTCCACTTT. This encodes CAWSVGQGSSPLHF.

The chain couples TRBV2 to TRBJ2-7; D tentatively fits TRBD1 or TRBD2 (5 bases each). The CDR3 extends over 13 amino acids. CDR1 SNHLY and CDR2 FYNNEI come from the germline V gene. The V gene lost 7 bases and the J gene lost 8 bases, with 18 bases spanning the gap. CDR3 nucleotides: TGTGCCAGCAACGGGGACCGAACTACGCAGCAGTACTTC. It codes for CASNGDRTTQQYF.